A single sample gave rise to the 12 T cell receptor beta chains below, sequenced in a study of blood T cell repertoires in COVID-19. Clones were sequenced by immunoSEQ multiplex PCR, and TCRdb holds only the in-frame ones, with some missing. The data show 250,000 to 300,000 clones, approximately 80% seen once. Sequencing was performed on peripheral blood. The receptors were gathered from a woman in her sixties with active or convalescent COVID-19.

This chain connects TRBV5-6 to TRBJ2-2, with 7 bases lining up with TRBD2. This CDR3 comprises 15 residues. CDR1 and CDR2 (germline): SGHDT, YYEEEE. Trimming at V came to 4 bases and at J to 1 base, leaving 4 bases not matched to a gene. CDR3 DNA sequence: TGTGCCAGCAGCACCCCGGGGGGGAACACCGGGGAGCTGTTTTTT. It encodes CASSTPGGNTGELFF.

The chain uses TRBV10-3 and TRBJ1-1; TRBD1 matches at 7 bases. The CDR3 extends over 14 amino acids. From germline, CDR1 is ENHRY and CDR2 SYGVKD. The junction had 8 bases not matched to a gene; V was cut back by 10 bases and J by 0 bases. The CDR3 DNA sequence: TGTGCCACCGGGACAGTGATGTTGAACACTGAAGCTTTCTTT. It translates to CATGTVMLNTEAFF.

This clone was picked up one time. This sequence joins TRBV9 and TRBJ2-1, with 15 bases that match TRBD2. Unmatched junction bases numbered 11, after V lost 3 bases and J lost 4 bases. CDR3 length: 19 residues. Germline V gene sequence: CDR1 SGDLS, CDR2 YYNGEE. The CDR3 loop reads CASSDGTWTSGGGYNEQFF. The CDR3 region has the DNA TGTGCCAGCAGCGATGGAACATGGACTAGCGGGGGGGGTTACAATGAGCAGTTCTTC.

The chain is built from TRBV6-2 or TRBV6-3 and TRBJ2-5, with a possible D match to TRBD2 (6 bases). This CDR3 region has 13 residues. Deletions cut 8 bases from V and 5 bases from J, with 15 bases between. CDR1 is MNHEY and CDR2 is SVGEGT in the germline V gene. Here the CDR3 reads CASCRDGGETQYF. The DNA for the CDR3 is TGTGCCAGCTGCCGGGACGGAGGGGAGACCCAGTACTTC.

The V gene is TRBV19, the J gene TRBJ1-1; 11 bases align to TRBD1. This CDR3 has 14 amino acids. V shed 5 bases, J shed 5 bases, and the junction held 4 bases outside the gene matches. Germline values: CDR1 LNHDA, CDR2 SQIVND (reference sequence). The CDR3 loop is CASSAGQGGTEAFF. The CDR3 DNA is TGTGCCAGTAGTGCGGGACAGGGGGGGACTGAAGCTTTCTTT.

The chain couples TRBV5-1 to TRBJ2-1; the match to TRBD2 covers 8 bases. Germline V gene sequence: CDR1 SGHRS, CDR2 YFSETQ. This CDR3 region has 15 residues. V shed 3 bases and J 4 bases; nucleotides not matched to a gene: 6. In DNA, the CDR3 is TGCGCCAGCAGCTCCGGGACTAGTAATTACAATGAGCAGTTCTTC. Translated: CASSSGTSNYNEQFF.

This clone showed up just a few times. The CDR3 loop is CASQEASGSYEQYF. The CDR3 DNA reads TGCGCCAGCCAGGAGGCGTCAGGCTCCTACGAGCAGTACTTC. The gene calls are TRBV5-1 and TRBJ2-7; possibly TRBD2 for D (5 bases). Germline-derived CDR1 and CDR2 are SGHRS and YFSETQ. There are 14 residues in the CDR3. V shed 7 bases and J shed 0 bases, with 14 bases lying between them.

The CDR3 spells CASRRYDNEQFF. Here the CDR3 DNA reads TGCGCCAGCAGGCGGTACGACAATGAGCAGTTCTTC. The J gene is TRBJ2-1, the V gene TRBV10-2; D is unclear. V lost 6 bases, J lost 5 bases, and 8 bases lay in between. Germline loops: CDR1 WSHSY, CDR2 SAAADI. The CDR3 is 12 residues long.

The genes are TRBV5-1 and TRBJ2-7, with TRBD1 identical over 8 bases. There are 14 residues in the CDR3. Trimming at V came to 4 bases and at J to 5 bases, leaving 8 bases not matched to a gene. Germline V CDR1 and CDR2: SGHRS, YFSETQ. The CDR3 sequence: CASSLGQATDEQYF. The CDR3 bases are TGCGCCAGCAGCCTGGGACAGGCGACTGACGAGCAGTACTTC.

V is TRBV27 and J is TRBJ2-1; 9 bases are shared with TRBD2. The CDR3 covers 17 residues. Germline CDR1 and CDR2: MNHEY and SMNVEV (reference sequence). The V segment lost 5 bases and the J segment 0 bases; nucleotides outside the gene matches: 8. The CDR3 DNA follows: TGTGCCAGCAGTCTAGGAGCGGGGGGTTTCTCCTACAATGAGCAGTTCTTC. Translated: CASSLGAGGFSYNEQFF.

The chain joins TRBV30 to TRBJ2-1, with 9 nucleotides matching TRBD2. This CDR3 contains 14 residues. Per germline, CDR1 GTSNPN and CDR2 SVGIG (reference sequence). Unmatched junction bases numbered 7, after V lost 4 bases and J lost 6 bases. CDR3 in DNA: TGTGCCTGGACAAGGCGCGGGGGGGTCAATGAGCAGTTCTTC. Protein: CAWTRRGGVNEQFF.

The chain combines TRBV7-9 with TRBJ1-4; D gene ambiguous. The CDR3 length is 14 residues. V was shortened by 0 bases and J by 7 bases, with 9 bases between the two germline ends. Germline-derived CDR1 and CDR2 are SEHNR and FQNEAQ (reference sequence). Here the CDR3 DNA reads TGTGCCAGCAGCTTAGCATATAGTGGTGAAAAACTGTTTTTT. Translated, it gives CASSLAYSGEKLFF.